Listed below are T cell receptor beta chains from one sample, sequenced in a study of shared clonotypes between healthy human individuals. Data came from immunoSEQ multiplex PCR; TCRdb stores just in-frame clones and leaves some out. This sample has hundreds of thousands of clones, with about three quarters found just once. The sample taken for sequencing was memory CD4+ T cells sorted from blood. Every receptor here comes from a young woman in good health. CDR3s include the opening cysteine and the closing phenylalanine or tryptophan. A D gene is named only where the DNA matches it firmly. Clone size appears in some rows only: once, few, many, or a class for an expanded clone.

size: .; V: TRBV27; D: TRBD2; J: TRBJ2-7; DNA: TGTGCCAGCAGACCTAGCGGGAGTGTCTCCTACGAGCAGTACTTC; CDR3: CASRPSGSVSYEQYF
size: .; V: TRBV25-1; D: TRBD1; J: TRBJ1-4; DNA: TGTGCCAGCAGTAGACCACAGGGGGCTGCTAATGAAAAACTGTTTTTT; CDR3: CASSRPQGAANEKLFF
size: .; V: TRBV20-1; D: .; J: TRBJ1-2; DNA: TGCAGTGCTCAGCGGGGGTATGGCTACACCTTC; CDR3: CSAQRGYGYTF
size: .; V: TRBV28; D: .; J: TRBJ1-4; DNA: TGTGCCAGCAGTTCCCCAGGTGAAAAACTGTTTTTT; CDR3: CASSSPGEKLFF
size: many; V: TRBV6-4; D: TRBD2; J: TRBJ2-3; DNA: TGTGCCAGCAGTGACTCAGTGGGAGGGAGCACAGATACGCAGTATTTT; CDR3: CASSDSVGGSTDTQYF
size: .; V: TRBV27; D: TRBD2; J: TRBJ2-7; DNA: TGTGCCAGCAGTTCCTGGGCTAGCGGAATAACCTACGAGCAGTACTTC; CDR3: CASSSWASGITYEQYF
size: few; V: TRBV7-9; D: TRBD1; J: TRBJ1-2; DNA: TGTGCCAGCAGCTTAGATGGACAGGGGACCCCTGGCTACACCTTC; CDR3: CASSLDGQGTPGYTF
size: once; V: TRBV6-4; D: TRBD1; J: TRBJ2-1; DNA: TGTGCCAGCAGACTCACAGGGGGGTCCTACAATGAGCAGTTCTTC; CDR3: CASRLTGGSYNEQFF
size: .; V: TRBV28; D: TRBD2; J: TRBJ2-1; DNA: TGTGCCAGCAGTCCTCCCCCTAGCGGGAGTAATAATGAGCAGTTCTTC; CDR3: CASSPPPSGSNNEQFF
size: .; V: TRBV5-4; D: .; J: TRBJ1-3; DNA: TGTGCCAGCAGCTTGATGACATCTTCGGGGGGAAACACCATATATTTT; CDR3: CASSLMTSSGGNTIYF
size: .; V: TRBV7-2; D: .; J: TRBJ2-1; DNA: TGTGCCAGCAGCTTAGGTCCCGACAATGAGCAGTTCTTC; CDR3: CASSLGPDNEQFF
size: .; V: TRBV29-1; D: .; J: TRBJ2-1; DNA: TGCAGCGTTGAATTCCAAGGGGAGAGGGTCGATGAGCAGTTCTTC; CDR3: CSVEFQGERVDEQFF
size: .; V: TRBV2; D: TRBD2; J: TRBJ2-1; DNA: TGTGCCAGCTCCGGGACTAGCCTCTACAATGAGCAGTTCTTC; CDR3: CASSGTSLYNEQFF
size: .; V: TRBV5-4; D: TRBD2; J: TRBJ2-7; DNA: TGTGCCAGCAGCTCCCGGACTAGCGGGAGCACCTACGAGCAGTACTTC; CDR3: CASSSRTSGSTYEQYF
size: few; V: TRBV7-2; D: .; J: TRBJ1-4; DNA: TGTGCCAGCAGCTCTTGGGGGGCACGGACTGAAAAACTGTTTTTT; CDR3: CASSSWGARTEKLFF
size: .; V: TRBV11-3; D: TRBD1; J: TRBJ2-7; DNA: TGTGCCAGCAGCTCCCGCCGGACAGGGGGGTACGAGCAGTACTTC; CDR3: CASSSRRTGGYEQYF
size: .; V: TRBV19; D: .; J: TRBJ1-1; DNA: TGTGCCTCCTGGTCGGCTTACACTGAAGCTTTCTTT; CDR3: CASWSAYTEAFF
size: once; V: TRBV29-1; D: TRBD1; J: TRBJ1-1; DNA: TGCAGCGTGTCCACGGGACAGGGGGCCGCTGAAGCTTTCTTT; CDR3: CSVSTGQGAAEAFF
size: .; V: TRBV7-6; D: .; J: TRBJ2-1; DNA: TGTGCCAGCAGCCCACTCTCATCCGACAATGAGCAGTTCTTC; CDR3: CASSPLSSDNEQFF
size: .; V: TRBV28; D: TRBD2; J: TRBJ2-5; DNA: TGTGCCAGCAGTTTCGGAGCGGGACCTCAAGAGACCCAGTACTTC; CDR3: CASSFGAGPQETQYF
size: .; V: TRBV7-2; D: .; J: TRBJ2-3; DNA: TGTGCCAGCAGCTCGGTCGCCCTGGCATTTGGCACGCAGTATTTT; CDR3: CASSSVALAFGTQYF
size: .; V: TRBV2; D: .; J: TRBJ1-4; DNA: TGTGCCAGCAGGGTAACCCGGGCCGCAACTAATGAAAAACTGTTTTTT; CDR3: CASRVTRAATNEKLFF
size: .; V: TRBV7-9; D: .; J: TRBJ1-5; DNA: TGTGCCAGCAGCTTGGCAGGGGCTGATCAGCCCCAGCATTTT; CDR3: CASSLAGADQPQHF
size: few; V: TRBV19; D: .; J: TRBJ1-5; DNA: TGTGCCTCAGCGGGGGGGGATAGCAATCAGCCCCAGCATTTT; CDR3: CASAGGDSNQPQHF
size: .; V: TRBV5-1; D: TRBD1; J: TRBJ1-4; DNA: TGCGCCAGCAGCTTGGCGGGACAGTTTAATGAAAAACTGTTTTTT; CDR3: CASSLAGQFNEKLFF
size: .; V: TRBV7-6; D: .; J: TRBJ1-3; DNA: TGTGCCAGCAGCCTCTATTCGAACTCTGGAAACACCATATATTTT; CDR3: CASSLYSNSGNTIYF
size: few; V: TRBV5-6; D: .; J: TRBJ2-3; DNA: TGTGCCAGCAGCCCGCGTGGGGTCACAGATACGCAGTATTTT; CDR3: CASSPRGVTDTQYF
size: .; V: TRBV29-1; D: .; J: TRBJ2-1; DNA: TGCAGCGTTGGGTCAGGGCGGTTCTTC; CDR3: CSVGSGRFF
size: .; V: TRBV6-4; D: .; J: TRBJ1-6; DNA: TGTGCCAGCAGTGTTACTGAGGATTCACCCCTCCACTTT; CDR3: CASSVTEDSPLHF
size: .; V: TRBV5-6; D: TRBD1; J: TRBJ2-5; DNA: TGTGCCAGCAGCTCGGGACAGGGGTTAGAGACCCAGTACTTC; CDR3: CASSSGQGLETQYF
size: .; V: TRBV12-5; D: .; J: TRBJ2-7; DNA: TGTGCTAGTGGTTTCGGAGTCTACGAGCAGTACTTC; CDR3: CASGFGVYEQYF
size: .; V: TRBV27; D: TRBD1; J: TRBJ1-1; DNA: TGTGCCAGCAGTTTGTACGGGACAGGGGGCACTGAAGCTTTCTTT; CDR3: CASSLYGTGGTEAFF
size: .; V: TRBV19; D: .; J: TRBJ2-7; DNA: TGTGCCAGTAGCCCACAAAGCTCCTACGAGCAGTACTTC; CDR3: CASSPQSSYEQYF